Listed below are T cell receptor beta chains from one sample, sequenced in a study of immune heterogeneity within non-small cell lung tumors. TCRdb reprocessed the multiplex PCR reads with MiXCR, giving one entry per CDR3 protein. This table holds more than 9,500 distinct CDR3 sequences, approximately 31% found once. Sequenced: lung tumor tissue. The receptor set was obtained from a man aged 60 to 69 with non-small cell lung cancer. Each CDR3 is given with its conserved first and last residue. D genes are given only for firm matches. For some rows the clone size is stated as once, few or many, or as a class when expanded; others skip it.

>TRBV20-1|TRBD2|medium-sized|TRBJ2-1
CSARGASGAYNEQFF
TGCAGTGCTAGAGGAGCTAGCGGTGCGTACAATGAGCAGTTCTTC
>TRBV5-4|-|-|TRBJ2-2
CASSFYAGELFF
TGTGCCAGCAGCTTTTATGCCGGGGAGCTGTTTTTT
>TRBV4-3|-|few|TRBJ2-3
CASSQDFGGTDTQYF
TGCGCCAGCAGCCAAGATTTTGGCGGCACAGATACGCAGTATTTT
>TRBV27|-|-|TRBJ2-3
CASSLTSRSTDTQYF
TGTGCCAGCAGTTTAACTAGCAGGAGCACAGATACGCAGTATTTT
>TRBV15|TRBD1|medium-sized|TRBJ1-2
CATSRVGTGGWYGYTF
TGTGCCACCAGCAGAGTGGGGACAGGGGGCTGGTATGGCTACACCTTC
>TRBV7-8|-|medium-sized|TRBJ2-7
CASSLGWGSSYEQYF
TGTGCCAGCAGCTTAGGGTGGGGGAGCTCCTACGAGCAGTACTTC
>TRBV19|TRBD2|medium-sized|TRBJ2-5
CASSGREGRETQYF
TGTGCCAGTAGCGGAAGGGAGGGAAGAGAGACCCAGTACTTC
>TRBV20-1|-|once|TRBJ2-7
CSARRREYEQYF
TGCAGTGCGCGACGCCGGGAGTACGAGCAGTACTTC
>TRBV20-1|-|many|TRBJ1-6
CSARDRAGSNSPLHF
TGCAGTGCTAGAGATCGGGCAGGCAGTAATTCACCCCTCCACTTT
>TRBV9|-|-|TRBJ1-3
CASSPPGGPSGNTIYF
TGTGCCAGCAGCCCACCCGGGGGCCCCTCTGGAAACACCATATATTTT
>TRBV20-1|TRBD1|-|TRBJ2-1
CSADQLDRVDNEQFF
TGCAGTGCTGACCAGCTGGACAGGGTGGACAATGAGCAGTTCTTC
>TRBV12-3/TRBV12-4|-|many|TRBJ2-3
CASSRSAPDTQYF
TGTGCCAGCAGTCGCTCGGCCCCAGATACGCAGTATTTT
>TRBV6-6|-|-|TRBJ2-5
CASSYGGGETQYF
TGTGCCAGCAGTTACGGGGGTGGAGAGACCCAGTACTTC
>TRBV7-2|TRBD2|medium-sized|TRBJ2-3
CASSPRGLADTDTQYF
TGTGCCAGCAGCCCCAGAGGACTAGCGGACACAGATACGCAGTATTTT
>TRBV7-6|TRBD1|many|TRBJ2-7
CASSPGTGYSYEQYF
TGTGCCAGTTCCCCCGGGACAGGGTACTCCTACGAGCAGTACTTC
>TRBV20-1|TRBD2|-|TRBJ2-5
CSAKGRALETQYF
TGCAGTGCTAAGGGGAGGGCCTTGGAGACCCAGTACTTC
>TRBV28|TRBD1|many|TRBJ2-1
CASSNGQEFRREQFF
TGTGCCAGCAGTAACGGACAGGAGTTCCGGCGTGAGCAGTTCTTC
>TRBV28|TRBD2|medium-sized|TRBJ2-1
CASILTSGMGEQFF
TGTGCCAGCATCTTGACTAGCGGGATGGGTGAGCAGTTCTTC
>TRBV19|TRBD2|many|TRBJ2-1
CASSITSGTYNEQFF
TGTGCCAGTAGTATTACTAGCGGGACATACAATGAGCAGTTCTTC
>TRBV9|-|many|TRBJ2-1
CASSVGFSSYNEQFF
TGTGCCAGCAGCGTAGGGTTTAGCTCCTACAATGAGCAGTTCTTC
>TRBV3-1|-|many|TRBJ2-2
CASSQGRGGKAGELFF
TGTGCCAGCAGCCAAGGCAGAGGGGGTAAGGCCGGGGAGCTGTTTTTT
>TRBV9|-|medium-sized|TRBJ1-1
CASSVTLEPLEAFF
TGTGCCAGCAGCGTTACCTTGGAACCCTTGGAAGCTTTCTTT
>TRBV19|TRBD2|-|TRBJ2-7
CASGGLYGGEQYF
TGTGCCAGTGGGGGACTATATGGGGGCGAGCAGTACTTC
>TRBV7-2|-|many|TRBJ2-5
CASSYSLGVETQYF
TGTGCCAGCAGCTATTCCCTTGGCGTTGAGACCCAGTACTTC
>TRBV27|-|medium-sized|TRBJ2-3
CASREEGGSTDTQYF
TGTGCCAGCAGAGAGGAAGGAGGGTCCACAGATACGCAGTATTTT
>TRBV7-8|TRBD1|-|TRBJ1-2
CASSSGDSTYGYTF
TGTGCCAGCAGCTCGGGGGACAGCACATATGGCTACACCTTC
>TRBV14|-|many|TRBJ2-6
CASSHRADPGANVLTF
TGTGCCAGCAGCCATCGGGCAGACCCTGGGGCCAACGTCCTGACTTTC
>TRBV20-1|TRBD1|medium-sized|TRBJ1-2
CAPGGTDYGYTF
TGCGCTCCAGGGGGCACAGACTATGGCTACACCTTC
>TRBV7-2|TRBD1|many|TRBJ1-5
CASSSTGGQYQPQHF
TGTGCCAGCAGCAGCACAGGGGGCCAATATCAGCCCCAGCATTTT
>TRBV7-3|TRBD1|many|TRBJ1-2
CASSLAGTTGGFGGYTF
TGTGCCAGCAGCTTAGCGGGAACGACAGGGGGCTTTGGTGGCTACACCTTC
>TRBV20-1|-|many|TRBJ2-1
CSARADEQFF
TGCAGTGCTAGAGCTGACGAGCAGTTCTTC
>TRBV27|TRBD2|-|TRBJ2-5
CANSPQPGLASETQYF
TGTGCCAACAGTCCCCAACCGGGACTAGCGTCGGAGACCCAGTACTTC
>TRBV9|TRBD1|few|TRBJ2-6
CASSVRDRGFSGANVLTF
TGTGCCAGCAGCGTCCGGGACAGGGGTTTTTCTGGGGCCAACGTCCTGACTTTC
>TRBV18|TRBD1|-|TRBJ1-3
CASSPQGARSGNTIYF
TGTGCCAGCTCACCACAGGGGGCGAGATCTGGAAACACCATATATTTT
>TRBV16|-|-|TRBJ2-7
CASSQGHESEQYF
TGTGCCAGCAGCCAGGGACACGAATCGGAGCAGTACTTC
>TRBV11-3|-|-|TRBJ2-3
CASSLTTDTQYF
TGTGCCAGCAGCTTAACCACAGATACGCAGTATTTT
>TRBV10-1|TRBD2|medium-sized|TRBJ2-7
CASSESVAGAYEQYF
TGCGCCAGCAGTGAGTCGGTGGCGGGGGCCTACGAGCAGTACTTC
>TRBV7-2|-|-|TRBJ2-1
CASSGHVYNEQFF
TGTGCCAGCAGCGGCCACGTATACAATGAGCAGTTCTTC
>TRBV27|TRBD1|once|TRBJ2-1
CASSSGTGSYNEQFF
TGTGCCAGCAGTTCCGGGACAGGGTCCTACAATGAGCAGTTCTTC
>TRBV4-1|-|many|TRBJ1-2
CASSQDLGVGYGYTF
TGCGCCAGCAGCCAAGATCTGGGGGTGGGCTATGGCTACACCTTC
>TRBV7-9|-|-|TRBJ2-3
CASSKSGFSTDTQYF
TGTGCCAGCAGCAAGAGCGGGTTTAGCACAGATACGCAGTATTTT
>TRBV4-1|-|medium-sized|TRBJ1-5
CASSQGVEQTQHF
TGCGCCAGCAGCCAAGGCGTAGAGCAGACCCAGCATTTT
>TRBV19|TRBD1|many|TRBJ2-6
CASSIIPGQGGPGANVLTF
TGTGCCAGTAGTATCATTCCGGGACAGGGAGGACCTGGGGCCAACGTCCTGACTTTC
>TRBV9|-|medium-sized|TRBJ2-7
CASSVDAGNYEQYF
TGTGCCAGCAGCGTAGACGCCGGGAACTACGAGCAGTACTTC
>TRBV6-2/TRBV6-3|-|many|TRBJ1-5
CASSYRGNQPQHF
TGTGCCAGCAGTTACAGGGGCAATCAGCCCCAGCATTTT
>TRBV12-5|-|many|TRBJ2-1
CASGFSAVSGTRIKQFF
TGTGCTAGTGGTTTTTCGGCCGTTTCCGGGACCAGAATCAAGCAGTTCTTC
>TRBV6-2/TRBV6-3|TRBD2|-|TRBJ2-1
CASSQEGRGLAGGPVGNEQFF
TGTGCCAGCAGTCAAGAGGGCAGGGGGCTAGCGGGAGGGCCGGTCGGGAATGAGCAGTTCTTC
>TRBV19|-|many|TRBJ2-4
CASSIVRPHLGGIQYF
TGTGCCAGTAGTATAGTCAGACCTCACCTAGGCGGCATTCAGTACTTC
>TRBV18|TRBD2|many|TRBJ2-3
CASSPGTSGTDTQYF
TGTGCCAGCTCACCTGGGACTAGCGGCACAGATACGCAGTATTTT
>TRBV5-6|-|-|TRBJ2-5
CASSYRDLETQYF
TGTGCCAGCAGCTACCGGGACTTAGAGACCCAGTACTTC
>TRBV20-1|-|medium-sized|TRBJ2-7
CSATRTNKYEQYF
TGCAGTGCTACTCGGACTAACAAGTACGAGCAGTACTTC
>TRBV4-1|TRBD1|medium-sized|TRBJ2-6
CASSQDQAGGSGANVLTF
TGCGCCAGCAGCCAAGATCAGGCAGGGGGTTCTGGGGCCAACGTCCTGACTTTC